Shown below are 25 T cell receptor beta chains from a single sample sequenced in a study of shared clonotypes between healthy human individuals. Selected positively for CCR7 and CD45RO-negative, naive CD8 cells excluded terminally differentiated effector memory CD45RA+ cells. Using immunoSEQ multiplex PCR, the repertoire was profiled, and TCRdb retains in-frame clones only, with some absent. Counted here are about 2.1 million clones, about 92% occurring once; the ten biggest clones make up about 1.5%. Sequencing input: naive CD8+ T cells from PBMCs. The receptors were gathered from a young man in good health. Some clones in this sample may be carry-over from other donors' samples.

The gene calls are TRBV5-6 and TRBJ2-3; D is possibly TRBD1 (5 bases). Trimming shortened V by 2 bases and J by 0 bases, and 10 bases separated the two germline ends. Germline CDR1 reads SGHDT; CDR2 reads YYEEEE. The CDR3 length is 15 residues. CDR3 region: CASSFRVSSTDTQYF. The DNA for the CDR3 is TGTGCCAGCAGCTTCAGGGTCTCTAGCACAGATACGCAGTATTTT.

The gene calls are TRBV7-9 and TRBJ2-5; 7 bases line up with TRBD2. The CDR3 runs to 16 residues. The V gene end was trimmed by 5 bases and the J gene end by 4 bases; junction bases not matched to a gene: 13. In germline, CDR1 is SEHNR, CDR2 FQNEAQ (reference sequence). The CDR3 coding sequence is TGTGCCAGCAGCCCCCGGGACTACGGTGGTCGAGAGACCCAGTACTTC. Protein product: CASSPRDYGGRETQYF.

This clone showed up just once. This chain uses TRBV29-1 with TRBJ2-3; 13 bases line up with TRBD2. J was trimmed by 6 bases and V by 1 base; bases with no gene match: 7. Germline V gene sequence: CDR1 SQVTM, CDR2 ANQGSEA. The CDR3 is 16 amino acids. CDR3 in DNA: TGCAGCGTTGAAGGGGGACTAGCGGGACCCATGGATACGCAGTATTTT. Its protein product is CSVEGGLAGPMDTQYF.

Regarding this clone: The sample contains more than one DNA sequence encoding this CDR3. The CDR3 DNA sequence: TGTGCCAGCAGTTTATCCCGGACCGGGGAGCTGTTTTTT. It is translated as CASSLSRTGELFF. This sequence joins TRBV28 and TRBJ2-2; D ambiguous. Trimming cost V 1 base and J 5 bases, with 5 bases left between them. CDR3 size: 13 residues. The germline V gene has CDR1 MDHEN and CDR2 SYDVKM.

This clone was detected once. CDR3 DNA: TGTGCCAGCAGCGTAGACCCGGGTACCCAGGAGACCCAGTACTTC. Its protein product is CASSVDPGTQETQYF. V and J are TRBV9 and TRBJ2-5; D uncertain. V dropped 0 bases and J dropped 5 bases, with 14 bases sitting between them. Germline V gene data show CDR1 as SGDLS and CDR2 as YYNGEE. The CDR3 is 15 amino acids.

This sequence joins TRBV15 and TRBJ2-7, with 7 bases that match TRBD1. The CDR3 spans 16 residues. The ends lost 2 bases at V and 2 bases at J; junction bases unmatched: 9. Germline V gene lookup returns CDR1 LNHNV and CDR2 YYDKDF (reference sequence). CDR3 sequence (DNA): TGTGCCACCAGCAGAACCACAGGGGTAGTAACCTACGAGCAGTACTTC. Its protein product is CATSRTTGVVTYEQYF.

In the case of this clone: Other DNA sequences in the same sample also yield this CDR3. The chain combines TRBV7-9 with TRBJ2-7; no clear D gene. The ends were cut back, 0 bases at V and 0 bases at J, with 3 bases in the middle. This CDR3 has 13 amino acids. Germline V gives CDR1 SEHNR, CDR2 FQNEAQ (reference sequence). DNA for the CDR3: TGTGCCAGCAGCTTAGCTAGCTCCTACGAGCAGTACTTC. Its protein product is CASSLASSYEQYF.

The CDR3 sequence is CASSYGTLYNEQFF. CDR3 sequence (DNA): TGTGCCAGCAGTTACGGGACACTCTACAATGAGCAGTTCTTC. This rearrangement joins TRBV27 to TRBJ2-1; maybe TRBD1 (6 bases). Germline CDR1 and CDR2: MNHEY and SMNVEV (reference sequence). Trimming took 4 bases from V and 3 from J, leaving 10 bases between them. This CDR3 is built from 14 residues.

The chain is built from TRBV6-5 and TRBJ2-1; D gene ambiguous. Per germline, CDR1 MNHEY and CDR2 SVGAGI. V gave up 0 bases and J gave up 4 bases, with 13 bases separating them. CDR3 size: 16 residues. The CDR3 DNA reads as TGTGCCAGCAGTTACTCGGGATCGTTTAGTTACAATGAGCAGTTCTTC. Amino acid sequence: CASSYSGSFSYNEQFF.

This chain joins TRBV15 and TRBJ2-3; the match to TRBD1 covers 10 bases. This CDR3 has 17 residues. Germline lookup yields CDR1 LNHNV and CDR2 YYDKDF (reference sequence). J gave up 1 base and V 9 bases, and 13 bases lay outside the gene matches. The CDR3 DNA reads as TGTGCCACTAGACCGGGACAGGGGCCTCCTCGCACAGATACGCAGTATTTT. Residues: CATRPGQGPPRTDTQYF.

The genes are TRBV10-1 and TRBJ2-5; 7 nucleotides agree with TRBD1. V lost 2 bases to trimming and J lost 5 bases; unmatched junction nucleotides: 14. This CDR3 is 17 amino acids long. Germline lookup yields CDR1 WNHNN and CDR2 SYGVQD (reference sequence). The chain's CDR3 is CASSETLLSGGSETQYF. The CDR3 bases are TGCGCCAGCAGTGAGACCCTACTATCAGGGGGTTCGGAGACCCAGTACTTC.

This clone was observed a handful of times. The chain combines TRBV6-4 with TRBJ2-5, with D maybe TRBD1 (6 bases). Trimming took 6 bases from V and 6 from J, leaving 17 bases between them. CDR1 MRHNA and CDR2 SNTAGT come from the germline V gene. The CDR3 contains 14 residues. CDR3 in DNA: TGTGCCAGCAGCGTTAAAGGGGGACCCCAGACCCAGTACTTC. As protein: CASSVKGGPQTQYF.

The V gene is TRBV6-6, the J gene TRBJ1-5; D is unclear. In germline, CDR1 is MNHNY, CDR2 SVGAGI (reference sequence). This CDR3 spans 14 amino acids. V was cut by 6 bases and J by 0 bases, with 9 bases left in between. This chain's CDR3 is CASREVDSNQPQHF. The DNA for the CDR3 is TGTGCCAGCAGGGAAGTAGATAGCAATCAGCCCCAGCATTTT.

The CDR3 protein is CASSAGQGAITEAFF. The CDR3 DNA sequence: TGTGCCAGCAGTGCAGGACAGGGGGCAATCACTGAAGCTTTCTTT. The V gene is TRBV6-1, the J gene TRBJ1-1; 11 bases are shared with TRBD1. CDR3 length: 15 residues. Germline CDR1 reads MNHNS; CDR2 reads SASEGT. J gave up 4 bases and V 4 bases, and 5 bases lay outside the gene matches.

V gene TRBV19 combines with J gene TRBJ1-2, with unresolved D. Trimming shortened V by 8 bases and J by 2 bases, and 6 bases separated the two germline ends. The CDR3 sequence is 11 residues long. Looked up from germline, CDR1 is LNHDA and CDR2 is SQIVND (reference sequence). Here the CDR3 reads CASGENYGYTF. CDR3 nucleotides: TGTGCCAGTGGGGAGAACTATGGCTACACCTTC. Looking up the rest from reference TRBV19 and TRBJ1-2 gives the full variable domain: DGGITQSPKYLFRKEGQNVTLSCEQNLNHDAMYWYRQDPGQGLRLIYYSQIVNDFQKGDIAEGYSVSREKKESFPLTVTSAQKNPTAFYLCASGENYGYTFGSGTRLTVV.

As for this clone: Other DNA sequences within the sample encode an identical CDR3. The genes are TRBV19 and TRBJ2-7, with TRBD1 identical over 11 bases. V gave up 3 bases and J gave up 4 bases; unmatched junction bases: 2. Germline V gene data show CDR1 as LNHDA and CDR2 as SQIVND (reference sequence). This CDR3 is 14 amino acids long. CDR3: CASSIGDRGYEQYF. Written as DNA, the CDR3 is TGTGCCAGTAGTATTGGGGACAGGGGGTACGAGCAGTACTTC.

V and J are TRBV5-1 and TRBJ2-1, with 7 bases lining up with TRBD1. Germline trimming cut 0 bases from V and 0 bases from J; bases unmatched to any gene: 3. The CDR3 length is 16 residues. From germline, CDR1 is SGHRS and CDR2 YFSETQ. The chain's CDR3 is CASSLGRGYSYNEQFF. In DNA form, the CDR3 reads TGCGCCAGCAGCTTGGGCAGGGGGTACTCCTACAATGAGCAGTTCTTC.

CDR3 DNA: TGTGCCAGCAGCTTAGATAGTAAGGTCAGGGGTAGCGGCCCCTACAATGAGCAGTTCTTC. Translation: CASSLDSKVRGSGPYNEQFF. The rearrangement links TRBV11-2 to TRBJ2-1; D could derive from TRBD1 or TRBD2 (6 bases each). CDR3 length equals 20 residues. CDR1 and CDR2 from the germline V gene are SGHAT and FQNNGV. V was clipped by 0 bases and J by 2 bases, with 23 bases between them.

This clone was seen more than once but under ten times. The sample holds other DNA sequences that translate to the same CDR3. The gene calls are TRBV7-9 and TRBJ1-1; D is ambiguous. The ends were cut back, 5 bases at V and 2 bases at J, with 6 bases in the middle. CDR3 length: 12 residues. CDR1 is SEHNR, CDR2 FQNEAQ, per germline (reference sequence). CDR3 amino acids: CASSPLNTEAFF. The CDR3 DNA is TGTGCCAGCAGCCCTCTTAACACTGAAGCTTTCTTT.

This clone appeared once. The chain couples TRBV6-6 to TRBJ1-2, with D possibly matching TRBD1 (6 bases). CDR1 is MNHNY and CDR2 is SVGAGI in the germline V gene (reference sequence). The CDR3 contains 15 residues. Trimming pared 2 bases from V and 1 base from J, leaving 11 bases between. The CDR3 loop reads CASSYKPQGNYGYTF. CDR3 bases: TGTGCCAGCAGTTACAAGCCACAGGGTAACTATGGCTACACCTTC.

This sequence joins TRBV7-6 and TRBJ2-2, with D tentatively TRBD1 or TRBD2 (5 bases each). The CDR3 loop spans 14 amino acids. The V gene lost 8 bases and the J gene lost 2 bases, with 12 bases spanning the gap. Germline loops: CDR1 SGHVS, CDR2 FNYEAQ. The CDR3 protein is CASGTETNTGELFF. The CDR3 region has the DNA TGTGCCAGCGGGACGGAAACCAACACCGGGGAGCTGTTTTTT.

J is TRBJ2-7 and V is TRBV27, with 7 nucleotides matching TRBD1. The ends lost 4 bases at V and 7 bases at J; junction bases unmatched: 4. This CDR3 is 12 amino acids long. Germline V lookup: CDR1 MNHEY, CDR2 SMNVEV (reference sequence). The CDR3 DNA sequence: TGTGCCAGCAGTTCCAGGGGGTGGGAGCAGTACTTC. Its translation is CASSSRGWEQYF.

This sequence joins TRBV28 and TRBJ2-7, with D perhaps TRBD1 (5 bases). The germline V gene has CDR1 MDHEN and CDR2 SYDVKM. The CDR3 totals 14 residues. The ends were cut back, 6 bases at V and 0 bases at J, with 12 bases in the middle. DNA for the CDR3: TGTGCCAGCAGAGGGGTGGGATCCTCCTACGAGCAGTACTTC. This encodes CASRGVGSSYEQYF.

V usage is TRBV27 and J usage is TRBJ2-5; 7 positions agree with TRBD1. CDR1 and CDR2 from the germline V gene are MNHEY and SMNVEV (reference sequence). The V and J ends lost 0 bases and 5 bases, in that order; junction bases with no gene match: 6. There are 15 residues in the CDR3. This CDR3 reads CASSLSKGAMETQYF. The CDR3, as DNA: TGTGCCAGCAGTTTATCGAAGGGGGCGATGGAGACCCAGTACTTC.

V gene TRBV19 combines with J gene TRBJ1-1; tentative D call: TRBD1 (6 bases). Looked up from germline, CDR1 is LNHDA and CDR2 is SQIVND (reference sequence). The CDR3 loop spans 14 amino acids. Between the trimmed V and J ends, which lost 5 bases and 4 bases, there was a span of 14 bases. CDR3 in DNA: TGTGCCAGTAGTCCCTACAGGGTCGGCACTGAAGCTTTCTTT. Its protein is CASSPYRVGTEAFF.